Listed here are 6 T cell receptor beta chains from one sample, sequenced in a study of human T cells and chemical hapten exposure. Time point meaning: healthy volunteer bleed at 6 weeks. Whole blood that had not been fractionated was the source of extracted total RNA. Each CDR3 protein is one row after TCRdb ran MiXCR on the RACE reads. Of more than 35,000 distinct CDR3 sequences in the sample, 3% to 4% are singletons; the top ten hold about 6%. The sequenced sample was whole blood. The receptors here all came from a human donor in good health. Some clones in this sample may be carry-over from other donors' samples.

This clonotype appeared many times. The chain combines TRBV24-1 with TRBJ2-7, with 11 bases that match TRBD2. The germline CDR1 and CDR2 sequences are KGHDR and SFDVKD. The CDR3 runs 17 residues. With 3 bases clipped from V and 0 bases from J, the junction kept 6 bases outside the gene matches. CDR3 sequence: CATSDGGLADTSYEQYF. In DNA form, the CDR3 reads TGTGCCACCAGTGATGGGGGACTAGCGGACACCTCCTACGAGCAGTACTTC.

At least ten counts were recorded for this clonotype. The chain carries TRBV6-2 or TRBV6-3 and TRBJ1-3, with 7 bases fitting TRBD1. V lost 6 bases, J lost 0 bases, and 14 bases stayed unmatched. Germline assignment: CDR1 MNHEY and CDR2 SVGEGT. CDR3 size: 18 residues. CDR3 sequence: CASSSARGQLLSGNTIYF. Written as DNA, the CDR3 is TGTGCCAGCAGCTCTGCCCGGGGACAGCTGCTCTCTGGAAACACCATATATTTT.

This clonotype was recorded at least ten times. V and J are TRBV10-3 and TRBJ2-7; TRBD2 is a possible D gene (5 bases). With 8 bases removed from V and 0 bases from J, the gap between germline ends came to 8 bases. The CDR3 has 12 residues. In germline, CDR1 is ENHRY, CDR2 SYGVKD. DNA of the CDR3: TGTGCCATCGAGGACTCCTCCTACGAGCAGTACTTC. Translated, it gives CAIEDSSYEQYF.

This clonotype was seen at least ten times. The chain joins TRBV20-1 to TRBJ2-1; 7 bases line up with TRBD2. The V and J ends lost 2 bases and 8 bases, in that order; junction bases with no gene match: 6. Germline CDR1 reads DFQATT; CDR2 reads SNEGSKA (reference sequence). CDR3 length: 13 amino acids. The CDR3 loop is CSARRTRDYEQFF. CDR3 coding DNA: TGCAGTGCTAGAAGGACTAGGGATTATGAGCAGTTCTTC.

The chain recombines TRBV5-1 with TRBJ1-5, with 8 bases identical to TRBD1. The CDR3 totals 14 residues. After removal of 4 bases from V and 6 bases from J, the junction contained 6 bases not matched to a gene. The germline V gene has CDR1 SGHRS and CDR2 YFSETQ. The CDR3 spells CASSTGQGGQPQHF. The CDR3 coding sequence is TGCGCCAGCAGCACAGGACAGGGCGGTCAGCCCCAGCATTTT. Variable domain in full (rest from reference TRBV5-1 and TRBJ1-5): KAGVTQTPRYLIKTRGQQVTLSCSPISGHRSVSWYQQTPGQGLQFLFEYFSETQRNKGNFPGRFSGRQFSNSRSEMNVSTLELGDSALYLCASSTGQGGQPQHFGDGTRLSIL.

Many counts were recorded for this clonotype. The CDR3 bases are TGTGCCAGCAGCACGGACAGCTCCGAGCAGTACTTC. Encoded protein: CASSTDSSEQYF. The rearrangement joins TRBV5-6 to TRBJ2-7, with a tentative D call TRBD1 (6 bases). Germline CDR1 is SGHDT and CDR2 is YYEEEE. Trimming removed 4 bases from V and 6 bases from J, with 11 bases in between. This CDR3 region has 12 residues.